This T cell receptor beta chain derives from a study of T cells in Graves' hyperthyroidism and ophthalmopathy. Whole-study findings and limits: Clonotypes that were expanded in thyroid above 0.001 mostly appeared in blood too.

Amplification of TCR beta CDR3 regions used RNA as the template. Researchers ran a first-round RT-PCR on the TCR CDR3 using the HTBI primer set. TCRdb processed the multiplex PCR reads anew with MiXCR; each CDR3 protein has one entry. Found here are more than 650,000 distinct CDR3 sequences, 11% to 15% of them singletons; the top ten hold roughly 10%. This clonotype showed up many times. The antigen remains unidentified. V shed 1 base and J shed 3 bases, with 3 bases lying between them. Germline V gives CDR1 LGHDT, CDR2 YNNKEL (reference sequence). The CDR3 has 12 residues. The sequenced sample was blood. This receptor was taken from a woman in her late teens or twenties with Graves' hyperthyroidism. The chain uses TRBV3-1 and TRBJ1-1; D gene ambiguous. In DNA form, the CDR3 reads TGTGCCAGCAGCCAAGCAGACACTGAAGCTTTCTTT. This gives the protein CASSQADTEAFF.